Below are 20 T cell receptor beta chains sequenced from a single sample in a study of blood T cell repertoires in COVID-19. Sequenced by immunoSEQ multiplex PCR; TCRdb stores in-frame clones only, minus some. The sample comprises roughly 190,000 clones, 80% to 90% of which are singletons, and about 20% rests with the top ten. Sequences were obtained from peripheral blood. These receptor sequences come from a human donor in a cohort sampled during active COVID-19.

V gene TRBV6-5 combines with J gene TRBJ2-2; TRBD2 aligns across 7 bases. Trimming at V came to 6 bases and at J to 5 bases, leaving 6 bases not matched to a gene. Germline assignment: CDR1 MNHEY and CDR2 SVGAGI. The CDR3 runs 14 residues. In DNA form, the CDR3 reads TGTGCCAGCAGCCTACTAGCGCCTACCGGGGAGCTGTTTTTT. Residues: CASSLLAPTGELFF.

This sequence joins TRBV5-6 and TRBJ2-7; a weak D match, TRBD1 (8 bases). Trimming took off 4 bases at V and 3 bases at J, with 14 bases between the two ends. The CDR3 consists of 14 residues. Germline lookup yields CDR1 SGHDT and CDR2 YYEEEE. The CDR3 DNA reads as TGTGCCAGCAGCGCAACAGGGGGGGACTACGAGCAGTACTTC. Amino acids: CASSATGGDYEQYF.

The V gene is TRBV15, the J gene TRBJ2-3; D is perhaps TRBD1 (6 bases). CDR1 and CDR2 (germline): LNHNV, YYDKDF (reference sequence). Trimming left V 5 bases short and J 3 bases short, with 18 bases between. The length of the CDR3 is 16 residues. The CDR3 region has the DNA TGTGCCACCAGCGAAACTACAGGGAGTTGGACAGATACGCAGTATTTT. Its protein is CATSETTGSWTDTQYF.

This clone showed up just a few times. CDR3 bases: TGTGCCAGCAGCCAAAGGACAGGGGGTGCGGAAAAACTGTTTTTT. Amino acids: CASSQRTGGAEKLFF. The chain joins TRBV9 to TRBJ1-4, with 10 bases lining up with TRBD1. Germline V lookup: CDR1 SGDLS, CDR2 YYNGEE. With 4 bases clipped from V and 8 bases from J, the junction kept 8 bases outside the gene matches. This CDR3 has 15 amino acids.

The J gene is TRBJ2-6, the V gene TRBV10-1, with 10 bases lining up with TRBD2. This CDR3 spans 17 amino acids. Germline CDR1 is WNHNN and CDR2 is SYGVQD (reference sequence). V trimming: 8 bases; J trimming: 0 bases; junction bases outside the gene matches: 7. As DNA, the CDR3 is TGCGCCAGCCTACGGACTAGCGGAACCTCTGGGGCCAACGTCCTGACTTTC. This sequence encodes CASLRTSGTSGANVLTF.

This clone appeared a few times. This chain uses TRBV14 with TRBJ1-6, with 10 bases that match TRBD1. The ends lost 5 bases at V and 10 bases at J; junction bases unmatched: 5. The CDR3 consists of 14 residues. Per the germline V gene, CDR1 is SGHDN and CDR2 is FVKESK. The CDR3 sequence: CASSGTGVRSPLHF. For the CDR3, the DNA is TGTGCCAGCAGCGGGACAGGGGTCAGATCACCCCTCCACTTT.

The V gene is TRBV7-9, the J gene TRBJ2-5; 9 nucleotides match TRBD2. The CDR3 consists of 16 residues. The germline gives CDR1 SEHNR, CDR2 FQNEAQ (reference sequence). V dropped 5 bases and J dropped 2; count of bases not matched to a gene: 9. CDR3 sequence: CASSPSMTSGQETQYF. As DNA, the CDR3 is TGTGCCAGCAGCCCGTCGATGACTAGCGGACAAGAGACCCAGTACTTC.

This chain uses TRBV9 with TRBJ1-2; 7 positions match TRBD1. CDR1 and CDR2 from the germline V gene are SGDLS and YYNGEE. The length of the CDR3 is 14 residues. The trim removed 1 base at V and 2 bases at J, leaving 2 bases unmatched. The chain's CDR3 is CASSVLQGNYGYTF. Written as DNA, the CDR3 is TGTGCCAGCAGCGTATTACAGGGGAACTATGGCTACACCTTC. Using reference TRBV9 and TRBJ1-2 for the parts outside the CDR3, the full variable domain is DSGVTQTPKHLITATGQRVTLRCSPRSGDLSVYWYQQSLDQGLQFLIQYYNGEERAKGNILERFSAQQFPDLHSELNLSSLELGDSALYFCASSVLQGNYGYTFGSGTRLTVV.

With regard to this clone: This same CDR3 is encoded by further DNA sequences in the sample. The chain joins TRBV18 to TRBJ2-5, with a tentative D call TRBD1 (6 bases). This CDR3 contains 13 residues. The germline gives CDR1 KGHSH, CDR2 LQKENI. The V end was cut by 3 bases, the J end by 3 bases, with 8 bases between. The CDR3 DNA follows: TGTGCCAGCTCACCGACAGGTGAAGAGACCCAGTACTTC. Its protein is CASSPTGEETQYF.

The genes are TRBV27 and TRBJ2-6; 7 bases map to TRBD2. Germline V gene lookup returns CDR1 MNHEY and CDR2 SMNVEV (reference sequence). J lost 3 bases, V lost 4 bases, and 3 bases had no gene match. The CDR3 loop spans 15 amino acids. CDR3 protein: CASSSRGVGANVLTF. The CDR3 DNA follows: TGTGCCAGCAGTTCCCGGGGGGTTGGGGCCAACGTCCTGACTTTC.

CDR3 residues: CASSLDPEGATDTQYF. The CDR3 DNA reads TGTGCCAGCAGCTTGGACCCCGAAGGGGCCACAGATACGCAGTATTTT. This chain connects TRBV5-4 to TRBJ2-3; perhaps TRBD1 as D (5 bases). V shed 0 bases and J shed 2 bases, with 13 bases lying between them. From germline, CDR1 is SGHNT and CDR2 YYREEE (reference sequence). The CDR3 loop spans 16 amino acids.

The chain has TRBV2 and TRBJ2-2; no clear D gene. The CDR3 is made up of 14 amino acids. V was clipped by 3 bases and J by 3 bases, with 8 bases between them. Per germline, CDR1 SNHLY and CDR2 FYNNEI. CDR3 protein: CASSEAVHTGELFF. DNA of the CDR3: TGTGCCAGCAGTGAGGCGGTCCACACCGGGGAGCTGTTTTTT.

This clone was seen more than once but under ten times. The CDR3 sequence is CASSLDTTTGELFF. As DNA, the CDR3 is TGCGCCAGCAGCTTGGATACTACCACCGGGGAGCTGTTTTTT. The chain couples TRBV5-1 to TRBJ2-2; D ambiguous. From germline, CDR1 is SGHRS and CDR2 YFSETQ. Trimming cost V 0 bases and J 4 bases, with 7 bases left between them. The CDR3 totals 14 residues. The full variable domain, its missing parts supplied by reference TRBV5-1 and TRBJ2-2, is KAGVTQTPRYLIKTRGQQVTLSCSPISGHRSVSWYQQTPGQGLQFLFEYFSETQRNKGNFPGRFSGRQFSNSRSEMNVSTLELGDSALYLCASSLDTTTGELFFGEGSRLTVL.

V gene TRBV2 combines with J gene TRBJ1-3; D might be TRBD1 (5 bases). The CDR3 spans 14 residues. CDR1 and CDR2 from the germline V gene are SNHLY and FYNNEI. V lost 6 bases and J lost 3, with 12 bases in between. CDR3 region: CASRETVVGNTIYF. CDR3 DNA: TGTGCCAGCAGGGAGACAGTTGTTGGAAACACCATATATTTT.

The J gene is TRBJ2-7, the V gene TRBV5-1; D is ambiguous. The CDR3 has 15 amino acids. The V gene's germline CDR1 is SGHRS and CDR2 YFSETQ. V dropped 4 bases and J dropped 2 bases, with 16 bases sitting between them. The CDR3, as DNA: TGCGCCAGCAGCCTTAAACCGGGTCATACCTACGAGCAGTACTTC. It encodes CASSLKPGHTYEQYF. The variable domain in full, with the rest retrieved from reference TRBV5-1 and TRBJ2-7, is KAGVTQTPRYLIKTRGQQVTLSCSPISGHRSVSWYQQTPGQGLQFLFEYFSETQRNKGNFPGRFSGRQFSNSRSEMNVSTLELGDSALYLCASSLKPGHTYEQYFGPGTRLTVT.

CDR3 amino acids: CASSQTWGEEKLFF. DNA of the CDR3: TGTGCCAGCAGCCAGACGTGGGGGGAAGAAAAACTGTTTTTT. The V gene is TRBV7-9, the J gene TRBJ1-4, with D possibly being TRBD1 (5 bases). Germline-derived CDR1 and CDR2 are SEHNR and FQNEAQ (reference sequence). The V end was cut by 5 bases, the J end by 8 bases, with 15 bases between. The CDR3 loop spans 14 amino acids.

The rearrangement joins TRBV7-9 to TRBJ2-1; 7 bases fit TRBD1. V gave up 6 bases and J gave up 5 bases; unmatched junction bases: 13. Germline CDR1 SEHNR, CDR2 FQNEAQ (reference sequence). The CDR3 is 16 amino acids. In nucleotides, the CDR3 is TGTGCCAGCAGTTCCGGGCCCGGGACAGCCGACAATGAGCAGTTCTTC. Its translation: CASSSGPGTADNEQFF.

In nucleotides, the CDR3 is TGTGCCAGCAGCTTAGTCCCAGTCCCTGGGGCCAACGTCCTGACTTTC. Protein sequence: CASSLVPVPGANVLTF. The chain recombines TRBV7-8 with TRBJ2-6; D is unresolved. The CDR3 is 16 amino acids. Between the trimmed V and J ends, which lost 1 base and 2 bases, there was a span of 9 bases. The germline V gene has CDR1 SGHVS and CDR2 FQNEAQ.

The CDR3 DNA is TGTGCCAGCAGCATCTTAGGGGCGACCTTAGAGACCCAGTACTTC. This gives the protein CASSILGATLETQYF. This sequence joins TRBV9 and TRBJ2-5; TRBD1 might be the D (5 bases). Germline CDR1 is SGDLS and CDR2 is YYNGEE. The CDR3 extends over 15 amino acids. The V end was cut by 4 bases, the J end by 4 bases, with 17 bases between. Based on the CDR3 plus reference TRBV9 and TRBJ2-5, the full variable domain is DSGVTQTPKHLITATGQRVTLRCSPRSGDLSVYWYQQSLDQGLQFLIQYYNGEERAKGNILERFSAQQFPDLHSELNLSSLELGDSALYFCASSILGATLETQYFGPGTRLLVL.

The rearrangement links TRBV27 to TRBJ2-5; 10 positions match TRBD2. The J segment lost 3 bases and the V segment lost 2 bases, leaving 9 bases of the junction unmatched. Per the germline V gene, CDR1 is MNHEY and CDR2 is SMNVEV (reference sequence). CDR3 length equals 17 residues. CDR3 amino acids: CASSLIPLAGAKETQYF. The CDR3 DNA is TGTGCCAGCAGTTTAATCCCTCTAGCGGGGGCTAAAGAGACCCAGTACTTC.